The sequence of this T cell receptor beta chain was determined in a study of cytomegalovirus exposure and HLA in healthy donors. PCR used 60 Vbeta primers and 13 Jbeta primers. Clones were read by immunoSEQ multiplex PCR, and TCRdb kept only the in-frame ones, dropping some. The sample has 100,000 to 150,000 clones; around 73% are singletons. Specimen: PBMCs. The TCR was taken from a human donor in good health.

The CDR3 DNA reads as TGTGCCTGGACCCAAGGGGGGGGTTGGGAGACCCAGTACTTC. As protein: CAWTQGGGWETQYF. The chain is built from TRBV30 and TRBJ2-5, with D perhaps TRBD2 (7 bases). V was shortened by 4 bases and J by 5 bases, with 17 bases between the two germline ends. CDR1 and CDR2 from the germline V gene are GTSNPN and SVGIG (reference sequence). The CDR3 sequence is 14 residues long.